The next 3 T cell receptor beta chains were all read from a single sample in a study of OX40 agonist ivuxolimab in advanced cancers. Measured with immunoSEQ multiplex PCR; TCRdb has only the in-frame clones, and not every one. The repertoire holds some 77,000 clones, with more than 70% as singletons. Sequenced material: CD4+ or CD8+ T cells sorted from blood, taken in a trial of the OX40 agonist ivuxolimab. Source of these receptors: an adult with an advanced solid tumor such as melanoma, head and neck, liver or kidney cancer.

V gene TRBV25-1 combines with J gene TRBJ1-6; 8 bases are a match to TRBD1. Germline loops: CDR1 MGHDK, CDR2 SYGVNS. V lost 4 bases, J lost 9 bases, and 5 bases stayed unmatched. The CDR3 contains 14 residues. Here the CDR3 DNA reads TGTGCCAGCAGTGGGGACAGGATTGCTTCACCCCTCCACTTT. As protein: CASSGDRIASPLHF.

This chain joins TRBV7-2 and TRBJ2-5; D is uncertain. The CDR3 runs 15 residues. Per germline, CDR1 SGHTA and CDR2 FQGNSA. V was trimmed by 2 bases and J by 1 base, leaving 11 bases between them. The DNA for the CDR3 is TGTGCCAGCAGCTTATATCTAGGGTTCCAAGAGACCCAGTACTTC. Translated: CASSLYLGFQETQYF.

The gene calls are TRBV9 and TRBJ2-1; D may match TRBD1 or TRBD2 (5 bases each). The V and J ends lost 2 bases and 4 bases respectively, with 13 bases between them. CDR1 and CDR2 (germline): SGDLS, YYNGEE. CDR3 size: 15 residues. The CDR3: CASSVVGDHYNEQFF. CDR3 sequence (DNA): TGTGCCAGCAGCGTTGTCGGGGACCATTACAATGAGCAGTTCTTC.